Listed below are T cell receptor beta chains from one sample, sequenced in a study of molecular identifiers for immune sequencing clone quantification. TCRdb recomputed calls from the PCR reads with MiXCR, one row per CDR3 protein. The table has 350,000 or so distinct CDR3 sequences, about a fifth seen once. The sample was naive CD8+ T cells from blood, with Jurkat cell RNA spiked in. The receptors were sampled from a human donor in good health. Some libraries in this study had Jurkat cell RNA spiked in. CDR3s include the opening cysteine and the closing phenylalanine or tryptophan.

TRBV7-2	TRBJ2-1	CASSPGLAYSTSSYNEQFF
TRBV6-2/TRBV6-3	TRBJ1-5	CASSYVKEQGYNQPQHF
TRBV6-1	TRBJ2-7	CASSDWGSSYEQYF
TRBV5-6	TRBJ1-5	CASSPWRRNQPQHF
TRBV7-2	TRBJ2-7	CASGIGAGGVSYEQHF
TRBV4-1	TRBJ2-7	CASSQDRTELYF
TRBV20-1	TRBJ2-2	CSATRPNTGELFF
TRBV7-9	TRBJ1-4	CASSLDAEKPFF
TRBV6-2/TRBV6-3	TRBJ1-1	CASSRTGLGSEAFF
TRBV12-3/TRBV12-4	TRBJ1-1	CASRPVGGHDTEAFF
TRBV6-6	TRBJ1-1	CASTEGGEAFF
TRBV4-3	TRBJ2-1	CASSRIWRDEYNEQFF
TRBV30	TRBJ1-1	CAWSPISETEAFF
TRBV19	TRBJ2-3	CASSVGTGVPDTQYF
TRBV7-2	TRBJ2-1	CASSLDRASYNEQFF